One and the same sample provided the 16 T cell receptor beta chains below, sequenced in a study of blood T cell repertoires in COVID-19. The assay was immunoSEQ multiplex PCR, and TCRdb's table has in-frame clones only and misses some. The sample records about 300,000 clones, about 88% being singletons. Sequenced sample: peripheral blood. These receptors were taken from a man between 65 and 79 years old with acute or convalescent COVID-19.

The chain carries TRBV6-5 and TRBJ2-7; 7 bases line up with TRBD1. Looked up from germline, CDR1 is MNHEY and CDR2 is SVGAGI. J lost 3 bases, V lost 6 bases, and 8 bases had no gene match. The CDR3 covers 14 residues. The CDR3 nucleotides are TGTGCCAGCAGGCCGGGACAGAACAACTACGAGCAGTACTTC. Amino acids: CASRPGQNNYEQYF.

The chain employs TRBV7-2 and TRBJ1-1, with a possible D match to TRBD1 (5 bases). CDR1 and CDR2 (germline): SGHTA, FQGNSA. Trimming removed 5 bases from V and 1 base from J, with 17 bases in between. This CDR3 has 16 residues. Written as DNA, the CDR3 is TGTGCCAGCAGCCCAAGACAGACACCACGGAACACTGAAGCTTTCTTT. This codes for CASSPRQTPRNTEAFF.

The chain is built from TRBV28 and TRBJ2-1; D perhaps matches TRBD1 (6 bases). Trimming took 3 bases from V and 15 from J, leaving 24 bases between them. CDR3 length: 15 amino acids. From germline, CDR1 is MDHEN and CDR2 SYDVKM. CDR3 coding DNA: TGTGCCAGCAGTTTGGGTGGACAGCCCCCGTCTTTATCGTTCTTC. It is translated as CASSLGGQPPSLSFF.

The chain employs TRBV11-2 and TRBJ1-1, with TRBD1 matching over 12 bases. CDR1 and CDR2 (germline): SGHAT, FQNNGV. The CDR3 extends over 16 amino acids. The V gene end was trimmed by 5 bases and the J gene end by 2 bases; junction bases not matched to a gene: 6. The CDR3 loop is CASSKGQGATNTEAFF. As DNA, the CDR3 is TGTGCCAGCAGCAAGGGACAGGGGGCGACTAACACTGAAGCTTTCTTT.

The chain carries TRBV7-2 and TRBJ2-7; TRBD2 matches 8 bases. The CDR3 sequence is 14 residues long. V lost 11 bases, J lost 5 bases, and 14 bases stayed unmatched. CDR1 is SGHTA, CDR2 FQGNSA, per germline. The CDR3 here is CASNGAGGPHEQYF. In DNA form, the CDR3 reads TGTGCCTCCAACGGGGCGGGAGGTCCCCACGAGCAGTACTTC.

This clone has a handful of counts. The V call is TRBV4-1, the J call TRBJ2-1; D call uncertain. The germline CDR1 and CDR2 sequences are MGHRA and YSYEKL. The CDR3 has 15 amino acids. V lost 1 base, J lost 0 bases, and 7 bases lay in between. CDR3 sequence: CASSQGLPSYNEQFF. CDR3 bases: TGCGCCAGCAGCCAAGGGCTTCCCTCCTACAATGAGCAGTTCTTC.

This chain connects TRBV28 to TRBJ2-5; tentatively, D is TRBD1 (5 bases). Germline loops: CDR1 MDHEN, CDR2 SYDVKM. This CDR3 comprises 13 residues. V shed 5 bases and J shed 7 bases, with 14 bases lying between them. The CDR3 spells CASSHGRGGTQYF. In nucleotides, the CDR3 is TGTGCCAGCAGTCATGGAAGGGGTGGGACCCAGTACTTC.

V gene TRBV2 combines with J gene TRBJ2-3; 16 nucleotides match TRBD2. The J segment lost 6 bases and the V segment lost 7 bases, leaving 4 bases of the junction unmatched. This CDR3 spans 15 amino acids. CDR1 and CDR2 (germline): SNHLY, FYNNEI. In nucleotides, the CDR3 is TGTGCCAGCATGGGGACTAGCGGGGGGGCCGATACGCAGTATTTT. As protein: CASMGTSGGADTQYF.

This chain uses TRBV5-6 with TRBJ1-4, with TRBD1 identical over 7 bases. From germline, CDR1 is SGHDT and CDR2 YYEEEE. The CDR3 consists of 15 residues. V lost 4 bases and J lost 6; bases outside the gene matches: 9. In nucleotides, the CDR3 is TGTGCCAGCAGCCTGGGGGTAGGGGGCTATGAAAAACTGTTTTTT. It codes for CASSLGVGGYEKLFF.

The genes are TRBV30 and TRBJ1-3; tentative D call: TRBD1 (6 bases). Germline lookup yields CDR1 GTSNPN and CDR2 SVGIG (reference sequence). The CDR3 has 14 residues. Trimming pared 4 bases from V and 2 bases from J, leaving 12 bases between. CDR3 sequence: CAWNPPGAGNTIYF. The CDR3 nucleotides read TGTGCCTGGAACCCCCCAGGGGCTGGAAACACCATATATTTT.

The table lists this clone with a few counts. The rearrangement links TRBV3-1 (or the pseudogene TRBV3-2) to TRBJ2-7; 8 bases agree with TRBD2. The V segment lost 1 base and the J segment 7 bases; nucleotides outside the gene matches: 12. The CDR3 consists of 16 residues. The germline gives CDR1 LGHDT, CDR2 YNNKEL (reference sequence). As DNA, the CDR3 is TGTGCCAGCAGCCAAGCGGCTAGCGGGTGGGTTTGGGAGCAGTACTTC. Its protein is CASSQAASGWVWEQYF.

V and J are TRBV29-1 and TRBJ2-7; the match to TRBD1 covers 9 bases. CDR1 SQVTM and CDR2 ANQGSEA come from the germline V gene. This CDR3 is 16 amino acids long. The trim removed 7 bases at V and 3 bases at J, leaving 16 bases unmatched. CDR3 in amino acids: CSAPWDRALSHYEQYF. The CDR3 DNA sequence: TGCAGCGCCCCTTGGGACAGGGCTCTCTCCCACTACGAGCAGTACTTC.

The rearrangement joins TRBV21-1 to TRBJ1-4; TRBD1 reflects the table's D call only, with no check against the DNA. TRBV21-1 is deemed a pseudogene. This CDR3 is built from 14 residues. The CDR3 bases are TGTGCCAGCAGCAAAGAAGGGGTGCAGGATAAACTGTTTTTT. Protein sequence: CASSKEGVQDKLFF.

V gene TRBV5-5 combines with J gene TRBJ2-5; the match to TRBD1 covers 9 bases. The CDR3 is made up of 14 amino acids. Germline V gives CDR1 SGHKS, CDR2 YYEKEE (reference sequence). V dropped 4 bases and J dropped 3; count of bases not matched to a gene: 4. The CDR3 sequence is CASSRDRAKETQYF. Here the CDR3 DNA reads TGTGCCAGCAGCCGGGACAGGGCTAAAGAGACCCAGTACTTC.

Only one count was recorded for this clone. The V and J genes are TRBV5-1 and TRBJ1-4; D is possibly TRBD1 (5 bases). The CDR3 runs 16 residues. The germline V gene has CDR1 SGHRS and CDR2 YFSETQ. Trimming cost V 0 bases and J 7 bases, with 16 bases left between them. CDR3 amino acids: CASSLAIGAIGEKLFF. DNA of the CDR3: TGCGCCAGCAGCTTGGCCATAGGGGCGATAGGTGAAAAACTGTTTTTT.

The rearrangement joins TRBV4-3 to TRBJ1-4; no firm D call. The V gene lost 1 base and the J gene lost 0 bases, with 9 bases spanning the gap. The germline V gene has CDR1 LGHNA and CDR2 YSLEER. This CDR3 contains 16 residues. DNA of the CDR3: TGCGCCAGCAGCCAAGCCCCGTCGGCAACTAATGAAAAACTGTTTTTT. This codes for CASSQAPSATNEKLFF.